This TCR beta chain was obtained from a study of control samples from healthy donors and cancer patients. Produced via immunoSEQ multiplex PCR; TCRdb's table is partial and in-frame only. This table holds approximately 100,000 clones, 80% to 90% found once. The sample was blood. The source of this sequence is a man aged 30 to 45 in good health.

CDR3 sequence (DNA): TGTGCCAGTAGTAGAGGACTAGCGGGAAGGTCCAATGAGCAGTTCTTC. It specifies CASSRGLAGRSNEQFF. The chain carries TRBV19 and TRBJ2-1, with TRBD2 matching 12 bases. Germline loops: CDR1 LNHDA, CDR2 SQIVND (reference sequence). The CDR3 is 16 residues long. Trimming at V came to 4 bases and at J to 6 bases, leaving 7 bases not matched to a gene.